Each of the 30 T cell receptor beta chains below was sequenced from the same sample in a study of Tregs in tolerant kidney transplant recipients. Profiled with immunoSEQ multiplex PCR; TCRdb holds only in-frame clones, not every one. The repertoire includes about 77,000 clones, around 98% of them detected once, and about 0.61% sits in the top ten. The input for sequencing was CD4+ T cells from blood, taken before the transplant. These receptors were obtained from a human donor who received a combined kidney and bone marrow transplant.

The chain combines TRBV19 with TRBJ2-5, with 7 bases that match TRBD2. Germline CDR1 is LNHDA and CDR2 is SQIVND (reference sequence). This CDR3 comprises 15 residues. J lost 4 bases, V lost 1 base, and 6 bases had no gene match. CDR3 DNA sequence: TGTGCCAGTAGTATAGGTCGGGACTATGCAGAGACCCAGTACTTC. It is translated as CASSIGRDYAETQYF.

V and J are TRBV29-1 and TRBJ2-1; a weak D match, TRBD2 (6 bases). The CDR3 spans 10 residues. Germline V gene data show CDR1 as SQVTM and CDR2 as ANQGSEA. The V gene lost 7 bases and the J gene lost 6 bases, with 7 bases spanning the gap. The CDR3 nucleotides are TGCAGCGGACTAGTCAATGAGCAGTTCTTC. Translating it yields CSGLVNEQFF.

The chain couples TRBV18 to TRBJ2-1; 11 bases are shared with TRBD1. The CDR3 runs 14 residues. V lost 3 bases and J lost 10; bases outside the gene matches: 5. In germline, CDR1 is KGHSH, CDR2 LQKENI. CDR3: CASSPGQGVGEQFF. CDR3 DNA: TGTGCCAGCTCACCGGGACAGGGGGTAGGGGAGCAGTTCTTC.

The V and J genes are TRBV28 and TRBJ1-1; D remains unclear. V was clipped by 3 bases and J by 4 bases, with 3 bases between them. The CDR3 extends over 11 amino acids. Germline lookup yields CDR1 MDHEN and CDR2 SYDVKM. In DNA form, the CDR3 reads TGTGCCAGCAGTTTGAGCACTGAAGCTTTCTTT. Translation: CASSLSTEAFF. The full variable domain, its missing parts supplied by reference TRBV28 and TRBJ1-1, is DVKVTQSSRYLVKRTGEKVFLECVQDMDHENMFWYRQDPGLGLRLIYFSYDVKMKEKGDIPEGYSVSREKKERFSLILESASTNQTSMYLCASSLSTEAFFGQGTRLTVV.

This chain links TRBV5-4 with TRBJ2-1; a possible D gene is TRBD1 (5 bases). CDR1 is SGHNT and CDR2 is YYREEE in the germline V gene (reference sequence). This CDR3 has 15 residues. Between the trimmed V and J ends, which lost 2 bases and 0 bases, there was a span of 9 bases. The CDR3 loop is CASSFQGSSYNEQFF. CDR3 bases: TGTGCCAGCAGCTTTCAGGGTAGCTCCTACAATGAGCAGTTCTTC.

The DNA for the CDR3 is TGTGCCAGCAGCGTAGAGGGCAGGGTATCGGGTGGCACTGAAGCTTTCTTT. This gives the protein CASSVEGRVSGGTEAFF. The chain recombines TRBV9 with TRBJ1-1; weak D call: TRBD1 (5 bases). Germline V CDR1 and CDR2: SGDLS, YYNGEE. V was trimmed by 0 bases and J by 4 bases, leaving 19 bases between them. This CDR3 has 17 residues.

This chain uses TRBV14 with TRBJ2-7, with 7 bases matching TRBD2. The CDR3 runs to 15 residues. Germline V CDR1 and CDR2: SGHDN, FVKESK. The trim removed 3 bases at V and 0 bases at J, leaving 5 bases unmatched. CDR3 in amino acids: CASSQGGRSSYEQYF. CDR3 nucleotide sequence: TGTGCCAGCAGCCAGGGGGGGAGGAGCTCCTACGAGCAGTACTTC.

The rearrangement joins TRBV30 to TRBJ2-5; 7 bases match TRBD2. CDR1 is GTSNPN, CDR2 SVGIG, per germline (reference sequence). V was clipped by 2 bases and J by 7 bases; unmatched bases: 10. The CDR3 totals 14 residues. The CDR3 nucleotides read TGTGCCTGGAGTCCCACGCCGGGGGGAGGGACCCAGTACTTC. Translation gives CAWSPTPGGGTQYF.

This clone was seen only once. The chain couples TRBV18 to TRBJ1-2; 11 positions match TRBD1. The CDR3 consists of 15 residues. The germline V gene encodes CDR1 KGHSH and CDR2 LQKENI. With V trimmed by 5 bases and J by 1 base, 3 bases remained unmatched. DNA for the CDR3: TGTGCCAGCTCAACCGGGACAGGGGGTAACTATGGCTACACCTTC. This sequence encodes CASSTGTGGNYGYTF.

Only one count was recorded for this clone. This chain links TRBV4-2 with TRBJ1-5; D is undetermined. Germline V CDR1 and CDR2: LGHNA, YNFKEQ. The V gene lost 0 bases and the J gene lost 4 bases, with 10 bases spanning the gap. The length of the CDR3 is 15 residues. The CDR3 region is CASSQERQLNQPQHF. The CDR3 DNA follows: TGTGCCAGCAGCCAAGAACGTCAGTTGAATCAGCCCCAGCATTTT.

This chain connects TRBV2 to TRBJ2-5, with 10 bases matching TRBD2. The CDR3 extends over 14 amino acids. From germline, CDR1 is SNHLY and CDR2 FYNNEI. V trimming: 4 bases; J trimming: 5 bases; junction bases outside the gene matches: 4. The CDR3 sequence: CASSAGLALETQYF. In DNA, the CDR3 is TGTGCCAGCAGTGCGGGACTAGCGCTGGAGACCCAGTACTTC.

The V and J genes are TRBV13 and TRBJ1-2; D is uncertain. The CDR3 covers 14 residues. Germline V CDR1 and CDR2: PRHDT, FYEKMQ (reference sequence). Trimming shortened V by 5 bases and J by 6 bases, and 16 bases separated the two germline ends. In DNA, the CDR3 is TGTGCCAGCAGCCCGATGGGTCGGGAAGATGGCTACACCTTC. This gives the protein CASSPMGREDGYTF.

The rearrangement links TRBV6-5 to TRBJ2-3; tentatively, D is TRBD1 (6 bases). The germline V gene has CDR1 MNHEY and CDR2 SVGAGI. CDR3 size: 15 residues. Deletions cut 0 bases from V and 8 bases from J, with 15 bases between. The CDR3 region has the DNA TGTGCCAGCAGTTACTCGTTCCAGGGGTACAGTACGCAGTATTTT. Its translation: CASSYSFQGYSTQYF.

This chain joins TRBV12-5 and TRBJ2-7, with D possibly matching TRBD1 (5 bases). V dropped 7 bases and J dropped 2 bases, with 12 bases sitting between them. The V gene's germline CDR1 is LGHNT and CDR2 FRNRAP. This CDR3 comprises 13 residues. CDR3 bases: TGTGCTAGTGCCCAGGGATTAACCTACGAGCAGTACTTC. It yields the protein CASAQGLTYEQYF.

This chain uses TRBV5-1 with TRBJ1-4; D call uncertain. Germline CDR1 and CDR2: SGHRS and YFSETQ. V was cut by 1 base and J by 0 bases, with 7 bases left in between. The CDR3 loop spans 15 amino acids. CDR3 bases: TGCGCCAGCAGCTTGCGCAGCGCAACTAATGAAAAACTGTTTTTT. Translating it yields CASSLRSATNEKLFF.

The chain uses TRBV5-4 and TRBJ2-3, with 8 bases that match TRBD2. Germline assignment: CDR1 SGHNT and CDR2 YYREEE (reference sequence). The ends lost 0 bases at V and 0 bases at J; junction bases unmatched: 3. The CDR3 contains 16 residues. The CDR3 here is CASSLDSGASTDTQYF. CDR3 bases: TGTGCCAGCAGCTTGGATAGCGGGGCTAGCACAGATACGCAGTATTTT.

J is TRBJ1-5 and V is TRBV4-1, with 7 bases lining up with TRBD1. Looked up from germline, CDR1 is MGHRA and CDR2 is YSYEKL. Losses at the gene ends were 4 bases for V and 4 bases for J; bases not matched to a gene: 10. CDR3 length: 16 residues. The CDR3 bases are TGCGCCAGCAGCCGAGACCGGGACAGCTTTAATCAGCCCCAGCATTTT. This codes for CASSRDRDSFNQPQHF.

This chain uses TRBV19 with TRBJ2-7; the D gene is possibly TRBD1 (5 bases). The CDR3 is made up of 15 amino acids. CDR1 and CDR2 from the germline V gene are LNHDA and SQIVND (reference sequence). Deletions cut 5 bases from V and 6 bases from J, with 20 bases between. The CDR3 is CASSLQGNPMAEQYF. CDR3 bases: TGTGCCAGTAGTCTCCAGGGTAACCCTATGGCCGAGCAGTACTTC.

This clone was observed a single time. The genes are TRBV7-3 and TRBJ2-1; tentatively, D is TRBD1 (7 bases). V was trimmed by 5 bases and J by 8 bases, leaving 10 bases between them. The CDR3 consists of 12 residues. Germline V lookup: CDR1 SGHTA, CDR2 FQGTGA. The CDR3 loop reads CASSAGGYEQFF. For the CDR3, the DNA is TGTGCCAGCAGCGCAGGGGGGTATGAGCAGTTCTTC.

In DNA form, the CDR3 reads TGTGCCAGCGCGCCGGGGAGCTCTGGAAACACCATATATTTT. Its translation: CASAPGSSGNTIYF. The chain combines TRBV19 with TRBJ1-3; D gene ambiguous. V was clipped by 9 bases and J by 0 bases, with 12 bases between them. In germline, CDR1 is LNHDA, CDR2 SQIVND (reference sequence). The length of the CDR3 is 14 residues.

This chain uses TRBV18 with TRBJ2-1; 13 nucleotides line up with TRBD2. V shed 6 bases and J 4 bases; nucleotides not matched to a gene: 6. Germline CDR1 reads KGHSH; CDR2 reads LQKENI. The length of the CDR3 is 16 residues. The CDR3 DNA reads as TGTGCCAGCTCGCCGACTAGCGGGGGGCAATACAATGAGCAGTTCTTC. Residues: CASSPTSGGQYNEQFF. The full variable domain, with the rest looked up from reference TRBV18 and TRBJ2-1, is NAGVMQNPRHLVRRRGQEARLRCSPMKGHSHVYWYRQLPEEGLKFMVYLQKENIIDESGMPKERFSAEFPKEGPSILRIQQVVRGDSAAYFCASSPTSGGQYNEQFFGPGTRLTVL.

V usage is TRBV28 and J usage is TRBJ1-2, with D perhaps matching TRBD1 (6 bases). V was clipped by 9 bases and J by 1 base, with 12 bases between them. Germline CDR1 is MDHEN and CDR2 is SYDVKM. The CDR3 is 13 residues long. The CDR3 nucleotides are TGTGCCAGTCAGGGGAGTCTTAACTATGGCTACACCTTC. This gives the protein CASQGSLNYGYTF.

The chain links TRBV5-4 to TRBJ1-1; D may be TRBD1 (5 bases). With 5 bases removed from V and 5 bases from J, the gap between germline ends came to 13 bases. This CDR3 is 13 amino acids long. CDR1 and CDR2 (germline): SGHNT, YYREEE (reference sequence). CDR3 DNA: TGTGCCAGCAGTCACGACAGACTTACTGAAGCTTTCTTT. Translating gives CASSHDRLTEAFF.

V usage is TRBV7-2 and J usage is TRBJ2-2, with 12 bases fitting TRBD2. The trim removed 6 bases at V and 4 bases at J, leaving 12 bases unmatched. Germline V lookup: CDR1 SGHTA, CDR2 FQGNSA. The CDR3 is made up of 18 amino acids. The CDR3 DNA follows: TGTGCCAGCAGTTTAACTAGCGGGGGGTCCCCCTCCACCGGGGAGCTGTTTTTT. This codes for CASSLTSGGSPSTGELFF.

The chain links TRBV19 to TRBJ1-2; a possible D gene is TRBD1 (6 bases). V lost 5 bases and J 6 bases, leaving 10 bases between the germline ends. Per germline, CDR1 LNHDA and CDR2 SQIVND (reference sequence). The CDR3 loop spans 12 amino acids. In nucleotides, the CDR3 is TGTGCCAGTAGTTCCCGGACAGATGGCTACACCTTC. Encoded protein: CASSSRTDGYTF.

V gene TRBV19 combines with J gene TRBJ2-5, with D perhaps matching TRBD1 (6 bases). CDR1 is LNHDA and CDR2 is SQIVND in the germline V gene (reference sequence). Between the trimmed V and J ends, which lost 5 bases and 3 bases, there was a span of 10 bases. CDR3 length: 13 residues. CDR3: CASSPRTEETQYF. DNA for the CDR3: TGTGCCAGTAGTCCCCGGACAGAAGAGACCCAGTACTTC.

The chain joins TRBV6-1 to TRBJ2-6; possibly TRBD1 for D (6 bases). The CDR3 is 17 residues long. Trimming shortened V by 6 bases and J by 0 bases, and 15 bases separated the two germline ends. Germline V gene sequence: CDR1 MNHNS, CDR2 SASEGT. The CDR3 region is CASRETKGDSGANVLTF. The DNA of the CDR3 is TGTGCCAGCAGGGAAACCAAGGGGGACTCTGGGGCCAACGTCCTGACTTTC.

This clone was found once. The rearrangement joins TRBV6-5 to TRBJ2-7; D is possibly TRBD2 (6 bases). V dropped 2 bases and J dropped 1 base, with 12 bases sitting between them. This CDR3 region has 15 residues. Germline CDR1 is MNHEY and CDR2 is SVGAGI. Here the CDR3 DNA reads TGTGCCAGCAGTTACGGAGGGACGGCTTCCTACGAGCAGTACTTC. Its protein product is CASSYGGTASYEQYF.

The chain has TRBV4-3 and TRBJ2-1, with 9 nucleotides matching TRBD2. The CDR3 extends over 16 amino acids. V gave up 3 bases and J gave up 3 bases; unmatched junction bases: 6. The germline CDR1 and CDR2 sequences are LGHNA and YSLEER. CDR3 sequence reads: CASSQHSGRSYNEQFF. DNA of the CDR3: TGCGCCAGCAGCCAGCATAGCGGGAGAAGCTACAATGAGCAGTTCTTC.

The gene calls are TRBV7-2 and TRBJ1-5; TRBD1 agrees at 7 bases. V was pared by 2 bases and J by 6 bases, with 7 bases of the junction left unmatched. There are 15 residues in the CDR3. The germline gives CDR1 SGHTA, CDR2 FQGNSA. The CDR3 sequence: CASSLSLDRAQPQHF. CDR3 DNA: TGTGCCAGCAGCTTAAGTCTCGACAGGGCTCAGCCCCAGCATTTT.